This paragraph reports one T cell receptor beta chain. The sample belongs to a study of blood T cell repertoires in COVID-19. About the study: Acute and convalescent COVID-19 samples came from the United States, Italy and Spain. Nucleic acid was either cDNA or gDNA, and it came from T cells, B-cell-depleted T cells, or PBMCs.

Methods used by the authors: Estimation of nucleated cell counts was performed using reference gene primer amplification. Repertoires were generated with immunoSEQ multiplex PCR, while TCRdb's copy carries only in-frame clones and drops some. V, J and clone size derive from that table, while D and trimming were established from the DNA sequence. The data show some 510,000 clones, roughly 88% seen once. Cohort 3 donors counted as recovered after two negative PCRs, clearance, or resolved symptoms. CDR3 length: 14 amino acids. CDR1 and CDR2 (germline): LNHDA, SQIVND (reference sequence). J was trimmed by 7 bases and V by 6 bases; bases with no gene match: 12.

The chain joins TRBV19 to TRBJ2-7; 7 nucleotides agree with TRBD1. The clonotype comes from a woman between 40 and 50 years old who had recovered from COVID-19. The sample comprised PBMCs or T cells enriched from blood (not recorded which). The CDR3 nucleotides are TGTGCCAGTAGCCTGGACAGGAACCTACGAGAGCAGTACTTC. Translation gives CASSLDRNLREQYF.